This TCR beta chain was sequenced for a study of T cells in Graves' hyperthyroidism and ophthalmopathy (dated by TCRdb to about 2019). Some background on the complete study: Peripheral blood samples were taken at the time of initial diagnosis, prior to any treatment. Whether ophthalmopathy could be predicted prospectively was tested in an independent validation cohort made up of some 20 hyperthyroidism patients plus 17 patients who later progressed to ophthalmopathy. The paper describes TCR Vbeta CDR3 sequencing of 120 to 150 peripheral blood samples, made up of about 41 ophthalmopathy patients, roughly 80 hyperthyroidism patients and 17 progressor patients. The 95 to 100 discovery patients were randomly divided into training and test sets at a 7:3 ratio. In addition, the study compared T-cell repertoires in thyroid tissue and in blood from about 6 Graves' hyperthyroidism patients. To identify distinguishing TCR V-J signatures, a discovery cohort of 90 to 100 patients was used, comprising some 43 with Graves' ophthalmopathy and some 60 with stable Graves' hyperthyroidism. Once sampling was done, hyperthyroidism patients were given methimazole at a starting dose of 30 mg daily, whereas ophthalmopathy patients were given high-dose intravenous methylprednisolone.

The TCR beta CDR3 regions were amplified from RNA transcripts. For the first round of RT-PCR on the TCR CDR3, the HTBI primer set was used together with the Qiagen OneStep RT-PCR kit. Libraries were constructed in a second round of multiplex PCR, after which size selection and purification were performed. The libraries were sequenced on an Illumina HiSeq2000 using paired-end 100 bp reads. On the study's bioinformatics: SOAPnuke was used to process the raw data, removing reads that contained adapters or uncalled bases, had a mean Phred below 15, or lacked an exact match to the constant primer or identifier. COPE v1.2.5 was used to merge high-quality paired reads, and clonotypes were defined as unique nucleotide sequences. MiTCR v1.1 was used to align the clonotypes against IMGT TRBV, TRBD and TRBJ reference segments. The analysis was restricted to V-J combinations with a frequency above 0.0001, which together covered about 99% of the repertoires. A TCS score was defined as the ratio of F50 (clonal expansion) to E x V (chaos), with BLOSUM62-based TCRdist applied between CDR3 peptides within each V-J. Welch's t-statistics and random forest reduced around 520 V-J features to 10 to 15, which were used in a naive Bayes classifier (R e1071). Using fastp at Q25 and MiXCR, TCRdb reprocessed the public reads and kept productive beta chains. Rows matching on CDR3 protein sequence are summarized as one entry with the most common DNA and genes. It is TCRdb's table, rather than the study itself, that gives the V and J calls and clone size. In this sample the table shows under 400,000 distinct CDR3 sequences, around 20% of which occur a single time. Roughly 52% of the sample lies in the top ten.

Taken from the germline V gene, the CDR1 and CDR2 loops are SNHLY and FYNNEI. Trimming at the junction amounts to 1 base on V and 2 bases on J, and the germline ends lie 8 bases apart. CDR3 length: 15 amino acids, cysteine to phenylalanine. The only DNA kept is the CDR3, 45 bases in frame from the first base. This clonotype was counted ten times or more. It lacks a known antigen. One base away there is no much larger clone; base qualities are not given. A patient counted as having stable Graves' hyperthyroidism if no progression to ophthalmopathy occurred over 18 months of follow-up. Hyperthyroidism patients were newly diagnosed, with disease duration under 2 months, and aged 18 to 65 years. Any patient with an uncontrolled infection, another autoimmune disease, pregnancy or lactation was excluded. Clinical symptoms, serum thyroxine and TRAb, thyroid ultrasound, and orbital computed tomography formed the basis for the diagnoses. Ficoll-Paque density gradient centrifugation was used to isolate PBMCs from approximately 10 ml of fresh peripheral blood. Trizol reagent was used to extract total RNA, and RNA quality was then checked on an Agilent 2100 Bioanalyzer.

Here is what the overall study found, with its caveats: Sample size was not statistically predetermined, and investigators were not blinded to group allocation. A model built on a 13 V-J signature distinguished ophthalmopathy from stable hyperthyroidism, reaching 87.88% sensitivity and 81.08% specificity in cross-validation and 80%/75% in testing. In validation, progression to ophthalmopathy was predicted by the model with more than 65% sensitivity and around 76% specificity, a median of approximately 6.5 months before onset. Most expanded thyroid clonotypes (frequency above 0.001) were also detected in blood, a finding suggesting that blood repertoires may reflect thyroid immune responses.

This chain is built from TRBV2 and TRBJ2-2; the D gene remains uncertain. The source material was blood. This clonotype was sampled from a woman between 45 and 60 years old with Graves' hyperthyroidism. The DNA reads as follows: TGTGCCAGCAGTGAAGGTGCCAGCAACACCGGGGAGCTGTTTTTT. This translates into CASSEGASNTGELFF.